A single sample gave rise to the 29 T cell receptor beta chains below, sequenced in a study of metastatic and nonmetastatic thyroid tumors. Among the patients, none had received any treatment before thyroid surgery. Using MiXCR, TCRdb reanalyzed the PCR reads. This sample yields 7,000 to 8,500 clones, of which roughly 28% are seen a single time; about a quarter belongs to the top ten. What was sequenced was adjacent normal tissue. The receptor set was obtained from a male donor with papillary thyroid cancer or a benign thyroid nodule (not recorded which). Some clones in this sample may be carry-over from other donors' samples.

This clone was observed a handful of times. The gene calls are TRBV12-3 or TRBV12-4 and TRBJ1-1; TRBD1 is a possible D gene (5 bases). Deletions cut 6 bases from V and 7 bases from J, with 9 bases between. CDR3 size: 11 residues. The CDR3: CASRRGGEAFF. In DNA, the CDR3 is TGTGCCAGCAGAAGGGGCGGTGAAGCTTTCTTT.

As to this clone: At one boundary the junction diverges from the germline segment, which might be a read error. This rearrangement joins TRBV6-1 to TRBJ1-2; D is perhaps TRBD1 (5 bases). In germline, CDR1 is MNHNS, CDR2 SASEGT. CDR3 size: 12 residues. CDR3 amino acids: CASSLPGGFWPF. The CDR3 region has the DNA TGTGCCAGCAGTCTTCCCGGGGGGTTCTGGCCCTTC.

This clone counts as medium-sized. The rearrangement joins TRBV20-1 to TRBJ2-5; no definite D call. From germline, CDR1 is DFQATT and CDR2 SNEGSKA (reference sequence). This CDR3 contains 11 residues. Trimming removed 4 bases from V and 0 bases from J, with 3 bases in between. CDR3 DNA sequence: TGCAGTGCTATATACCAAGAGACCCAGTACTTC. The encoded protein is CSAIYQETQYF.

This clone was observed many times. The chain has TRBV20-1 and TRBJ2-3; a weak D match, TRBD2 (5 bases). Trimming left V 6 bases short and J 2 bases short, with 12 bases between. Germline lookup yields CDR1 DFQATT and CDR2 SNEGSKA (reference sequence). The CDR3 contains 13 residues. CDR3 coding DNA: TGCAGTGCCCCCGGGGTTTCCACAGATACGCAGTATTTT. Protein product: CSAPGVSTDTQYF.

J is TRBJ2-3 and V is TRBV20-1; 8 nucleotides match TRBD2. Trimming cost V 2 bases and J 1 base; bases outside gene matches: 5. Germline V gene sequence: CDR1 DFQATT, CDR2 SNEGSKA (reference sequence). The CDR3 has 15 residues. CDR3: CSARILAGGTDTQYF. As DNA, the CDR3 is TGCAGTGCTAGAATCCTAGCGGGTGGCACAGATACGCAGTATTTT.

This clone came up many times. The V and J genes are TRBV7-9 and TRBJ2-3; 9 bases agree with TRBD2. CDR1 is SEHNR and CDR2 is FQNEAQ in the germline V gene (reference sequence). The CDR3 is 15 amino acids. The V gene end was trimmed by 5 bases and the J gene end by 6 bases; junction bases not matched to a gene: 9. CDR3 sequence: CASSTRGSGSDTQYF. The DNA for the CDR3 is TGTGCCAGCAGCACCCGGGGTAGCGGGAGCGATACGCAGTATTTT. The full variable domain, in which reference TRBV7-9 and TRBJ2-3 provide the parts outside the CDR3, is DTGVSQNPRHKITKRGQNVTFRCDPISEHNRLYWYRQTLGQGPEFLTYFQNEAQLEKSRLLSDRFSAERPKGSFSTLEIQRTEQGDSAMYLCASSTRGSGSDTQYFGPGTRLTVL.

The chain is built from TRBV6-1 and TRBJ2-1, with D hard to call. Germline lookup yields CDR1 MNHNS and CDR2 SASEGT. The CDR3 sequence is 15 residues long. Trimming removed 1 base from V and 0 bases from J, with 7 bases in between. The CDR3 DNA sequence: TGTGCCAGCAGTGAAGAGTGGGACTCCTACAATGAGCAGTTCTTC. This encodes CASSEEWDSYNEQFF.

This clone was counted between two and nine times. The chain employs TRBV28 and TRBJ2-1; TRBD2 agrees at 8 bases. Germline CDR1 reads MDHEN; CDR2 reads SYDVKM. There are 14 residues in the CDR3. Losses at the gene ends were 3 bases for V and 4 bases for J; bases not matched to a gene: 2. The CDR3 reads CASSFSGTYNEQFF. The CDR3 DNA sequence: TGTGCCAGCAGTTTTAGCGGGACATACAATGAGCAGTTCTTC.

By share, this clone ranks as medium-sized (0.01 to 0.1%). The gene calls are TRBV7-2 and TRBJ1-3, with D maybe TRBD1 (5 bases). V lost 5 bases, J lost 8 bases, and 16 bases lay in between. Germline loops: CDR1 SGHTA, CDR2 FQGNSA. The CDR3 is 14 amino acids. CDR3 nucleotides: TGTGCCAGCAGCCCGCAGGCGGGGGAATACACCATATATTTT. This gives the protein CASSPQAGEYTIYF. Looking up the rest from reference TRBV7-2 and TRBJ1-3 gives the full variable domain: GAGVSQSPSNKVTEKGKDVELRCDPISGHTALYWYRQSLGQGLEFLIYFQGNSAPDKSGLPSDRFSAERTGGSVSTLTIQRTQQEDSAVYLCASSPQAGEYTIYFGEGSWLTVV.

This sequence joins TRBV6-1 and TRBJ1-3, with unresolved D. The CDR3 sequence is 12 residues long. Trimming pared 7 bases from V and 4 bases from J, leaving 8 bases between. Looked up from germline, CDR1 is MNHNS and CDR2 is SASEGT. The CDR3 DNA is TGTGCCAGCAACATGGAGGGAAACACCATATATTTT. It specifies CASNMEGNTIYF.

V gene TRBV11-2 combines with J gene TRBJ2-7; the D gene is possibly TRBD1 (6 bases). CDR1 is SGHAT, CDR2 FQNNGV, per germline. V was pared by 5 bases and J by 0 bases, with 17 bases between. This CDR3 has 16 amino acids. The CDR3 reads CASSLKTGLSSYEQYF. The CDR3 DNA reads as TGTGCCAGCAGCCTGAAGACAGGTCTTAGCTCCTACGAGCAGTACTTC.

Details on this clone: Other nucleotide sequences in the sample specify the same CDR3. The V call is TRBV29-1, the J call TRBJ2-7, with D hard to call. Deletions cut 7 bases from V and 5 bases from J, with 12 bases between. Germline V CDR1 and CDR2: SQVTM, ANQGSEA. CDR3 length equals 11 residues. The CDR3 reads CSGTLGNEQYF. CDR3 nucleotide sequence: TGCAGCGGTACACTTGGGAACGAGCAGTACTTC.

The CDR3 loop reads CASSRTSGGVTTGELFF. CDR3 DNA sequence: TGTGCCAGCAGTCGGACTAGCGGGGGAGTAACAACCGGGGAGCTGTTTTTT. V gene TRBV6-6 combines with J gene TRBJ2-2; TRBD2 aligns across 13 bases. Germline V lookup: CDR1 MNHNY, CDR2 SVGAGI (reference sequence). V dropped 5 bases and J dropped 5; count of bases not matched to a gene: 8. This CDR3 region has 17 residues.

The DNA for the CDR3 is TGTGCCAGCAGTGAAGCGGCGGGAGGGGAGACCCAGTACTTC. Translated, it gives CASSEAAGGETQYF. V and J are TRBV6-1 and TRBJ2-5; 9 bases agree with TRBD2. CDR1 and CDR2 from the germline V gene are MNHNS and SASEGT. The CDR3 runs 14 residues. The V gene end was trimmed by 0 bases and the J gene end by 5 bases; junction bases not matched to a gene: 1.

This clone was seen at least ten times. This chain connects TRBV7-2 to TRBJ2-2, with D uncertain. Between the trimmed V and J ends, which lost 1 base and 6 bases, there was a span of 3 bases. The CDR3 has 12 residues. CDR1 is SGHTA, CDR2 FQGNSA, per germline. CDR3 sequence: CASSLGSGELFF. DNA of the CDR3: TGTGCCAGCAGCTTAGGGTCCGGGGAGCTGTTTTTT.

This clone came up a few times. This sequence joins TRBV6-1 and TRBJ1-3, with D tentatively TRBD1 (5 bases). V dropped 6 bases and J dropped 0 bases, with 15 bases sitting between them. The CDR3 is 16 residues long. From germline, CDR1 is MNHNS and CDR2 SASEGT. The CDR3 sequence is CASSQEGTVSGNTIYF. CDR3 DNA sequence: TGTGCCAGCAGCCAAGAAGGGACCGTCTCTGGAAACACCATATATTTT.

By sample fraction, this clone is medium-sized. V usage is TRBV19 and J usage is TRBJ1-5; a weak D match, TRBD1 (5 bases). V gave up 1 base and J gave up 3 bases, with 10 bases separating them. The CDR3 is 15 amino acids. In germline, CDR1 is LNHDA, CDR2 SQIVND (reference sequence). Here the CDR3 reads CASSIGAGNNQPQHF. CDR3 in DNA: TGTGCCAGTAGTATAGGGGCAGGGAACAATCAGCCCCAGCATTTT.

This clone was observed a few times. This CDR3 is CASSYQGGINEKLFF. CDR3 sequence (DNA): TGTGCCAGCAGTTACCAGGGGGGTATTAATGAAAAACTGTTTTTT. The chain is built from TRBV6-2 or TRBV6-3 and TRBJ1-4; 7 bases line up with TRBD1. CDR1 is MNHEY, CDR2 SVGEGT, per germline. V dropped 2 bases and J dropped 4; count of bases not matched to a gene: 4. This CDR3 has 15 amino acids.

V is TRBV12-3 or TRBV12-4 and J is TRBJ1-1; D is uncertain. CDR3 length: 14 amino acids. Deletions cut 6 bases from V and 2 bases from J, with 13 bases between. CDR3: CASSAVFLNTEAFF. CDR3 in DNA: TGTGCCAGCAGCGCAGTGTTTTTAAACACTGAAGCTTTCTTT.

By sample fraction, this clone is medium-sized. V and J are TRBV11-1 and TRBJ2-7; 8 nucleotides align to TRBD2. The CDR3 is made up of 13 amino acids. Germline trimming cut 3 bases from V and 5 bases from J; bases unmatched to any gene: 3. Germline lookup yields CDR1 SGHAT and CDR2 FQDESV (reference sequence). The CDR3 sequence: CASSLSGSNEQYF. The DNA for the CDR3 is TGTGCCAGCAGCTTGAGCGGGAGTAACGAGCAGTACTTC.

The V call is TRBV7-6, the J call TRBJ1-3; D not certain. The V end was cut by 1 base, the J end by 2 bases, with 9 bases between. The germline CDR1 and CDR2 sequences are SGHVS and FNYEAQ. This CDR3 spans 15 amino acids. CDR3 sequence (DNA): TGTGCCAGCAGCTTAGTCACGCCGCCTGGAAACACCATATATTTT. This translates into CASSLVTPPGNTIYF.

In this sample, this clone turned up many times. The rearrangement joins TRBV5-1 to TRBJ1-2; D possibly corresponds to TRBD1 (6 bases). V was cut by 2 bases and J by 8 bases, with 16 bases left in between. This CDR3 is built from 14 residues. CDR1 is SGHRS and CDR2 is YFSETQ in the germline V gene. The CDR3 DNA sequence: TGCGCCAGCAGCTTATTAACAGGGCAATGGGGCTACACCTTC. Amino acid sequence: CASSLLTGQWGYTF.

J is TRBJ2-7 and V is TRBV5-1, with D perhaps given as TRBD1 or TRBD2 (5 bases each). Trimming shortened V by 0 bases and J by 7 bases, and 17 bases separated the two germline ends. The CDR3 contains 15 residues. Looked up from germline, CDR1 is SGHRS and CDR2 is YFSETQ. The CDR3 DNA is TGCGCCAGCAGCTTGGGGCAGGGACGTCGGCATGAGCAGTACTTC. Its protein is CASSLGQGRRHEQYF.

The sample holds a few counts of this clone. The J gene is TRBJ2-1, the V gene TRBV19; TRBD2 matches 10 bases. Looked up from germline, CDR1 is LNHDA and CDR2 is SQIVND (reference sequence). Trimming cost V 7 bases and J 4 bases; bases outside gene matches: 4. The CDR3 loop spans 14 amino acids. The CDR3 nucleotides are TGTGCCAGTAAGGGTAGCGGGAGGTACAATGAGCAGTTCTTC. This sequence encodes CASKGSGRYNEQFF.

This clone has a single count. The rearrangement joins TRBV6-1 to TRBJ1-1; D gene unclear. The CDR3 has 11 residues. Germline V gene sequence: CDR1 MNHNS, CDR2 SASEGT. The germline V and J ends were trimmed by 9 bases and 6 bases, with 11 bases remaining between them. The CDR3 loop reads CASKAVSEAFF. The CDR3 bases are TGTGCCAGTAAGGCGGTGTCTGAAGCTTTCTTT.

This clone occurred a few times. This chain connects TRBV6-1 to TRBJ2-1; 8 nucleotides align to TRBD2. V trimming: 6 bases; J trimming: 6 bases; junction bases outside the gene matches: 10. This CDR3 is 15 amino acids long. Germline V CDR1 and CDR2: MNHNS, SASEGT. The CDR3 spells CASSAWAGGTNEQFF. The CDR3 coding sequence is TGTGCCAGCAGCGCTTGGGCGGGGGGTACCAATGAGCAGTTCTTC.

This clone was picked up many times. This rearrangement joins TRBV20-1 to TRBJ2-1; 13 bases agree with TRBD2. J lost 7 bases, V lost 6 bases, and 24 bases had no gene match. The germline gives CDR1 DFQATT, CDR2 SNEGSKA (reference sequence). The CDR3 has 20 residues. CDR3 residues: CSAGGLGTSGGARWGNEQFF. Here the CDR3 DNA reads TGCAGTGCCGGCGGGCTTGGAACTAGCGGGGGGGCACGTTGGGGAAATGAGCAGTTCTTC.

This clone was seen many times. This chain connects TRBV20-1 to TRBJ1-1; TRBD1 might be the D (5 bases). Trimming removed 3 bases at V and 0 bases at J, with 14 bases between. Germline V CDR1 and CDR2: DFQATT, SNEGSKA (reference sequence). The CDR3 has 15 amino acids. CDR3 in DNA: TGCAGTGCTAGCTCGGGGCTAGAGTTGAACACTGAAGCTTTCTTT. Protein sequence: CSASSGLELNTEAFF.

This clone was seen a few times. The chain is built from TRBV27 and TRBJ1-1; D not resolved. Germline values: CDR1 MNHEY, CDR2 SMNVEV (reference sequence). V lost 0 bases and J lost 5, with 10 bases in between. The CDR3 length is 14 residues. The CDR3 DNA reads TGTGCCAGCAGTTTATCTGGGAGTGGGACTGAAGCTTTCTTT. Translated, it gives CASSLSGSGTEAFF.